This T cell receptor beta chain emerged from a study of beta chain features in type 1 diabetes. As every portion of the isolated RNA was reverse transcribed, the sequencing read expressed TCRB transcripts. Sequencing used immunoSEQ multiplex PCR; TCRdb keeps in-frame clones, though not all of them. The sample includes some 250,000 clones, about 15% seen only once; the top ten take just under 0.02%. Study-level points and caveats: Shortening that was moderate but significant affected the TCRB CDR3s of Type 1 diabetes patients in all four CD4+ subsets.

The V end was cut by 8 bases, the J end by 2 bases, with 13 bases between. Germline CDR1 SGHTA, CDR2 FQGNSA. The CDR3 loop spans 14 amino acids. This clone showed up just a few times. Its antigen is not known. J is TRBJ2-1 and V is TRBV7-2; weak D call: TRBD2 (7 bases). Source material: naive CD4+ T cells from blood. This clonotype originated in a man aged 25-45 years with type 1 diabetes. In nucleotides, the CDR3 is TGTGCCAGCCGCCGCGGGGGCCCCTACAATGAGCAGTTCTTC. Translation: CASRRGGPYNEQFF.